The entry below gives a single T cell receptor beta chain sequence along with its context. Its specificity is unknown. Unmatched junction bases numbered 4, after V lost 2 bases and J lost 3 bases. CDR1 and CDR2 from the germline V gene are GTSNPN and SVGIG (reference sequence). The CDR3 is 13 amino acids. TCRdb's copy holds only in-frame clones and misses some; the assay was immunoSEQ multiplex PCR. The repertoire holds some 66,000 clones, with 80% to 95% as singletons. The sample is drawn from a study of T cells after posttransplantation cyclophosphamide. Study outcomes and limitations: TRB overlap between skin or GI tissue T cells and blood was limited. Later post-transplant blood repertoires were often dominated by donor CD8+ memory clones. Recipient CMV seropositivity and CMV reactivation strongly tracked TRB clonality.

V usage is TRBV30 and J usage is TRBJ2-7; 7 positions match TRBD2. The sample was PBMCs. This clonotype originated in a woman aged 30 to 39 in good health and a related stem cell transplant donor. For the CDR3, the DNA is TGTGCCTGGAGTACCTCTAGCGGCTACGAGCAGTACTTC. Its translation is CAWSTSSGYEQYF. The full variable domain, its missing parts supplied by reference TRBV30 and TRBJ2-7, is SQTIHQWPATLVQPVGSPLSLECTVEGTSNPNLYWYRQAAGRGLQLLFYSVGIGQISSEVPQNLSASRPQDRQFILSSKKLLLSDSGFYLCAWSTSSGYEQYFGPGTRLTVT.